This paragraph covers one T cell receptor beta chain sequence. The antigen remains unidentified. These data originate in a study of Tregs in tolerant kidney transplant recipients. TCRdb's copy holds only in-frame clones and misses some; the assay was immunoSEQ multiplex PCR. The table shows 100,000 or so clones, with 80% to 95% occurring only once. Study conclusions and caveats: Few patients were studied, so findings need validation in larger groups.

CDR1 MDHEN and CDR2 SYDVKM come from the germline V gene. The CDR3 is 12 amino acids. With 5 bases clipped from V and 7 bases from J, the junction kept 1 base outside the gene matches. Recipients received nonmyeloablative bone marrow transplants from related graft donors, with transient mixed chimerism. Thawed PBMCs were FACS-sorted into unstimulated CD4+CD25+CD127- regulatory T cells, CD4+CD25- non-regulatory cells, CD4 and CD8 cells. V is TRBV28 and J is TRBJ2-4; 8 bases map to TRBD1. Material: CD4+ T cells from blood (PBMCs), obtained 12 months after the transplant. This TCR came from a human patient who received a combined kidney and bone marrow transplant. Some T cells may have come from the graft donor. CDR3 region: CASSQGANIQYF. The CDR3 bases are TGTGCCAGCAGTCAGGGGGCTAACATTCAGTACTTC.